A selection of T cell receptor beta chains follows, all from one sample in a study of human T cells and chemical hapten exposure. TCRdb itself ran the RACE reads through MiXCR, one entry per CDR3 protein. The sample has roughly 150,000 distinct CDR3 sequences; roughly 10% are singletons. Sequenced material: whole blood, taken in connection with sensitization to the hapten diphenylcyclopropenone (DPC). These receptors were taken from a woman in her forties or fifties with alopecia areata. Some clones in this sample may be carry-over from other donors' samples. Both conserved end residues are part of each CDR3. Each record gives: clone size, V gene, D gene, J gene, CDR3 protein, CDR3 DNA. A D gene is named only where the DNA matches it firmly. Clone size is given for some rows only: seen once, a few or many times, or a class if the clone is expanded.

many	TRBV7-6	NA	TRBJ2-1	CASSSTGNEQFF	TGTGCCAGCAGCTCCACAGGCAATGAGCAGTTCTTC
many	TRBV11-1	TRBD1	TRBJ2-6	CASSRTGQGTVGANVLTF	TGTGCCAGCAGCCGGACGGGACAGGGGACTGTTGGGGCCAACGTCCTGACTTTC
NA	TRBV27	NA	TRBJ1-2	CASSSIMGHVSPGYTF	TGTGCCAGCAGTTCCATCATGGGACACGTTTCTCCTGGCTACACCTTC
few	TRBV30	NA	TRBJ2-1	CAWTDARTIYNEQFF	TGTGCCTGGACTGACGCCCGGACAATTTACAATGAGCAGTTCTTC
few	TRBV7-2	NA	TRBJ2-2	CASSSGAPTGELFF	TGTGCCAGCAGCTCTGGGGCCCCCACCGGGGAGCTGTTTTTT
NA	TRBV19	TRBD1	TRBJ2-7	CASSGGQGVGYEQYF	TGTGCCAGTAGTGGCGGACAGGGGGTTGGATACGAGCAGTACTTC
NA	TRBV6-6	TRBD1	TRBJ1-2	CASSPRQGVPSNYGYTF	TGTGCCAGCAGTCCGCGACAGGGGGTACCCTCTAACTATGGCTACACCTTC
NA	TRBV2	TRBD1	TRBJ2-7	CASEQGASYEQYF	TGTGCCAGTGAACAGGGGGCCTCCTACGAGCAGTACTTC
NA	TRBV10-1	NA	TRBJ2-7	CASSARTSYEQYF	TGCGCCAGCAGTGCGAGGACAAGCTACGAGCAGTACTTC
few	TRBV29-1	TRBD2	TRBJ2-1	CSVEDGSGRAGAQFF	TGCAGCGTTGAAGATGGCAGCGGGAGGGCAGGCGCGCAGTTCTTC
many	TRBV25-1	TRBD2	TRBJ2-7	CASSEYWLADTYEQYF	TGTGCCAGCAGTGAATACTGGCTAGCGGACACCTACGAGCAGTACTTC
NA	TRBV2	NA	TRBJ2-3	CASSDRDPSSTDTQYF	TGTGCCAGCAGTGACAGGGACCCGTCGAGCACAGATACGCAGTATTTT
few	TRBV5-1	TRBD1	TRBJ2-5	CASSPGQGDNQETQYF	TGCGCCAGCAGCCCCGGACAGGGTGATAACCAAGAGACCCAGTACTTC
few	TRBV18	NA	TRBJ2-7	CASSKPGQNYEQYF	TGTGCCAGCTCAAAGCCGGGACAAAACTACGAGCAGTACTTC
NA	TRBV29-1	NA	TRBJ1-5	CSVRQGLNQPQHF	TGCAGCGTCCGACAAGGATTGAATCAGCCCCAGCATTTT
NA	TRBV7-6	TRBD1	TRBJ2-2	CASSSYRGNTGELFF	TGTGCCAGCAGCTCGTACAGGGGAAACACCGGGGAGCTGTTTTTT
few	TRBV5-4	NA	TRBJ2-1	CASSLQGRNEQFF	TGTGCCAGCAGCTTACAGGGCCGGAATGAGCAGTTCTTC
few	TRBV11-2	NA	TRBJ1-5	CASSLDRAQPQHF	TGTGCCAGCAGCTTAGATCGGGCTCAGCCCCAGCATTTT
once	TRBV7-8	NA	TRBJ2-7	CASSLGARTYEQYF	TGTGCCAGCAGCTTAGGGGCACGGACCTACGAGCAGTACTTC
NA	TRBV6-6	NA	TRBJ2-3	CASVSRGRTDTQYF	TGTGCCAGCGTCAGTCGGGGGCGCACAGATACGCAGTATTTT
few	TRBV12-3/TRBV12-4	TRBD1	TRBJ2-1	CASRGQGHSYNEQFF	TGTGCCAGCAGGGGACAGGGCCATTCCTACAATGAGCAGTTCTTC
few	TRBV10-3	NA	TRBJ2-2	CAHQRNSNTGELFF	TGTGCCCATCAACGGAATTCGAACACCGGGGAGCTGTTTTTT
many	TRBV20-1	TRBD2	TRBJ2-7	CSARGLAGEAEQYF	TGCAGTGCTAGAGGTCTAGCGGGAGAAGCCGAGCAGTACTTC
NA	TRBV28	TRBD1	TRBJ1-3	CASRVQGARGNTIYF	TGTGCCAGCAGAGTGCAGGGGGCGCGTGGAAACACCATATATTTT
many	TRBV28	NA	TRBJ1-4	CASTSGRKNEKLFF	TGTGCCAGCACTTCCGGGAGGAAGAATGAAAAACTGTTTTTT
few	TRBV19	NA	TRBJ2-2	CASSPIDPPRAGELFF	TGTGCCAGTAGCCCTATAGACCCTCCTAGGGCCGGGGAGCTGTTTTTT
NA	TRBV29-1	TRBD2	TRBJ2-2	CSVREGLAGANTGELFF	TGCAGCGTGAGGGAGGGACTAGCGGGAGCCAACACCGGGGAGCTGTTTTTT
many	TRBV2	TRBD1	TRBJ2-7	CASRTYRGSYEQYF	TGTGCCAGCAGGACCTACAGGGGTTCCTACGAGCAGTACTTC
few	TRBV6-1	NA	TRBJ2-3	CASRRTISDTQYF	TGTGCCAGCAGGCGGACAATTTCGGATACGCAGTATTTT
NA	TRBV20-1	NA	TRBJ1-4	CSARVTTNEKLFF	TGCAGTGCTAGAGTCACAACTAATGAAAAACTGTTTTTT
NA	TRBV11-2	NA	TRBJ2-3	CASSQGPRDLDTQYF	TGTGCCAGCAGCCAGGGACCGAGGGATTTAGATACGCAGTATTTT
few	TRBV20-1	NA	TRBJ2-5	CSARGISGVKKETQYF	TGCAGTGCTAGAGGAATTTCGGGAGTCAAAAAAGAGACCCAGTACTTC
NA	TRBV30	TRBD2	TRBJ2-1	CAWSGPPELGTSRLVLQFF	TGTGCCTGGAGTGGGCCCCCCGAACTCGGGACTAGCCGTTTAGTGTTGCAGTTCTTC
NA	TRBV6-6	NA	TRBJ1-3	CASSLGRMSSGNTIYF	TGTGCCAGCAGTTTGGGACGTATGAGCTCTGGAAACACCATATATTTT
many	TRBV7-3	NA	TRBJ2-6	CASTISHSGANVLTF	TGTGCCAGCACCATTAGTCACTCTGGGGCCAACGTCCTGACTTTC
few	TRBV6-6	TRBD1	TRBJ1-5	CASSYTGQGRQPQHF	TGTGCCAGCAGTTACACGGGACAGGGGCGCCAGCCCCAGCATTTT
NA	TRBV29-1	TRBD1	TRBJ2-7	CSALQGSYEQYF	TGCAGCGCGCTACAGGGGTCCTACGAGCAGTACTTC
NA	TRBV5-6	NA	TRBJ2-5	CASSPAPTETQYF	TGTGCCAGCAGCCCTGCCCCAACCGAGACCCAGTACTTC
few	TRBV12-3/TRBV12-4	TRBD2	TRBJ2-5	CASSFRATSGRVGTQYF	TGTGCCAGCAGTTTTCGGGCCACTAGCGGGAGAGTTGGGACCCAGTACTTC
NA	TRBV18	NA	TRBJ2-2	CASSRFRETGELFF	TGTGCCAGCTCACGGTTCAGGGAAACCGGGGAGCTGTTTTTT
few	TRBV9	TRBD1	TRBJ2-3	CASSAGTGGATDTQYF	TGTGCCAGCAGCGCTGGGACAGGGGGCGCGACAGATACGCAGTATTTT
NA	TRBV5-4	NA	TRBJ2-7	CASSNPPTYEQYF	TGTGCCAGCAGCAACCCACCCACCTACGAGCAGTACTTC
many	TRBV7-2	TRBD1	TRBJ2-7	CASSPQGADYEQYF	TGTGCCAGCAGCCCTCAGGGGGCCGACTACGAGCAGTACTTC
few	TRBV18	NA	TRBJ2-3	CASSQGQSTDTQYF	TGTGCCAGCTCACAAGGACAGAGCACAGATACGCAGTATTTT
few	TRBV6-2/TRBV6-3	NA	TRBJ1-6	CASRMTEAHNSPLHF	TGTGCCAGCAGGATGACAGAAGCGCATAATTCACCCCTCCACTTT
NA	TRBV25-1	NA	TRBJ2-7	CASSEGGTYEQYF	TGTGCCAGCAGTGAAGGGGGGACCTACGAGCAGTACTTC